This T cell receptor (beta chain) appears in the sequencing data of a study of identical twins. Points from the study as a whole: Abundant beta clonotypes from cord blood had fewer insertions, unlike memory repertoires, which showed none.

A single record per CDR3 protein comes from TCRdb applying MiXCR to the 5' RACE reads. The repertoire holds around 230,000 distinct CDR3 sequences, about 6.7% seen once, with roughly 15% in the top ten. Regarding this clonotype: Antigen unknown.

The length of the CDR3 is 13 residues. Germline CDR1 is SGHRS and CDR2 is YFSETQ. The V end was cut by 4 bases, the J end by 2 bases, with 10 bases between. The same sample was also studied in work on T cells expressing NK-cell markers.

This receptor was obtained from a young woman in good health. The chain is built from TRBV5-1 and TRBJ2-7; tentatively, D is TRBD2 (5 bases). The sequenced sample consisted of CD8+ T cells sorted from blood. This CDR3 reads CASSGAVAYEQYF. CDR3 nucleotides: TGCGCCAGCAGCGGAGCGGTTGCCTACGAGCAGTACTTC. The full variable domain, in which reference TRBV5-1 and TRBJ2-7 provide the parts outside the CDR3, is KAGVTQTPRYLIKTRGQQVTLSCSPISGHRSVSWYQQTPGQGLQFLFEYFSETQRNKGNFPGRFSGRQFSNSRSEMNVSTLELGDSALYLCASSGAVAYEQYFGPGTRLTVT.